The rows below give T cell receptor beta chains drawn from one sample of a study of cytomegalovirus exposure and HLA in healthy donors. Assay: immunoSEQ multiplex PCR; the TCRdb copy retains only in-frame clones and omits some. Among fewer than 150,000 clones listed, 82% were seen once. The sample was PBMCs. The receptors were gathered from a man aged 30 to 45 in good health and CMV-seropositive. Both conserved end residues are part of each CDR3. The order of the fields is clone size, J gene, D gene, V gene, CDR3 length, CDR3 protein, CDR3 DNA. The D gene is left open where the match is weak. A row's size may be missing; if present it is once, few, many or a size class.

-	TRBJ2-2	-	TRBV7-3	16	CASSLTSVGFSGELFF	TGTGCCAGCAGCTTAACCAGCGTTGGGTTTTCTGGGGAGCTGTTTTTT
-	TRBJ1-5	-	TRBV25-1	15	CASTPRVRSNQPQHF	TGTGCCAGCACTCCTAGAGTGCGTAGCAATCAGCCCCAGCATTTT
-	TRBJ2-1	-	TRBV7-3	16	CASSLMGAATDNEQFF	TGTGCCAGCAGCTTAATGGGGGCGGCAACGGACAATGAGCAGTTCTTC
-	TRBJ2-5	-	TRBV5-4	13	CASSLDRDQTQYF	TGTGCCAGCAGCTTGGACAGGGACCAGACCCAGTACTTC
-	TRBJ2-7	-	TRBV4-1	16	CASSPTLGRDTYEQYF	TGCGCCAGCAGCCCGACGCTCGGCAGGGATACCTACGAGCAGTACTTC
-	TRBJ2-2	TRBD2	TRBV2	15	CASSGTSERTGELFF	TGTGCCAGCAGCGGGACTAGCGAGAGGACCGGGGAGCTGTTTTTT
-	TRBJ1-5	TRBD1	TRBV6-1	15	CASSPGTDRNQPQHF	TGTGCCAGCAGTCCCGGGACAGACCGGAATCAGCCCCAGCATTTT
-	TRBJ2-5	-	TRBV6-1	15	CASSETGSKQETQYF	TGTGCCAGCAGTGAAACGGGATCAAAGCAAGAGACCCAGTACTTC
-	TRBJ1-5	TRBD1	TRBV27	14	CASSNRDRRQPQHF	TGTGCCAGCAGTAACCGGGACAGGAGACAGCCCCAGCATTTT
-	TRBJ2-7	TRBD1	TRBV7-9	15	CASSWTRDRLSEQYF	TGTGCCAGCAGCTGGACCCGGGACAGGCTGAGCGAGCAGTACTTC
few	TRBJ1-2	-	TRBV7-6	17	CASSLGTGLGPNYGYTF	TGTGCCAGCAGCTTAGGCACAGGGTTGGGCCCTAACTATGGCTACACCTTC
-	TRBJ1-2	-	TRBV4-2	17	CASSREASSLGNYGYTF	TGTGCCAGCAGCCGGGAGGCGTCCTCCCTTGGCAACTATGGCTACACCTTC
-	TRBJ1-2	-	TRBV7-2	14	CASSPGQTNYGYTF	TGTGCCAGCAGCCCCGGACAGACGAACTATGGCTACACCTTC
-	TRBJ1-4	-	TRBV18	13	CASSPTTTGLMFF	TGTGCCAGCTCACCTACAACTACAGGGCTTATGTTTTTT
-	TRBJ1-2	-	TRBV15	12	CATSRDTDGYTF	TGTGCCACCAGCAGAGATACGGATGGCTACACCTTC
-	TRBJ1-2	TRBD1	TRBV2	14	CARDQGVNNYGYTF	TGTGCCAGAGATCAGGGGGTGAATAACTATGGCTACACCTTC
-	TRBJ2-1	-	TRBV19	13	CASSVDWDNEQFF	TGTGCCAGTAGTGTCGACTGGGACAATGAGCAGTTCTTC
-	TRBJ1-3	-	TRBV9	13	CASSQPMGGPIYF	TGTGCCAGCAGCCAACCAATGGGGGGGCCCATATATTTT
-	TRBJ1-2	TRBD1	TRBV6-5	15	CASSYMAQGAHGYTF	TGTGCCAGCAGTTACATGGCACAGGGGGCGCATGGCTACACCTTC
-	TRBJ1-3	TRBD1	TRBV18	16	CASSPKQGVTGNTIYF	TGTGCCAGCTCACCCAAACAGGGGGTCACTGGAAACACCATATATTTT
-	TRBJ2-6	-	TRBV5-1	17	CASSSGGGYSGANVLTF	TGCGCCAGCAGCTCGGGAGGGGGCTACTCTGGGGCCAACGTCCTGACTTTC
-	TRBJ1-5	TRBD1	TRBV10-3	15	CAISEGDRGKQPQHF	TGTGCCATCAGTGAGGGGGACAGGGGGAAGCAGCCCCAGCATTTT
-	TRBJ1-1	-	TRBV27	13	CASSAQGNTEAFF	TGTGCCAGCAGTGCTCAGGGGAACACTGAAGCTTTCTTT
-	TRBJ1-4	-	TRBV27	16	CASSKTGGGMGEKLFF	TGTGCCAGCAGCAAAACCGGGGGAGGGATGGGTGAAAAACTGTTTTTT
few	TRBJ2-7	TRBD1	TRBV13	15	CASSLGGQTFYEQYF	TGTGCCAGCAGCTTAGGGGGACAGACCTTTTACGAGCAGTACTTC
-	TRBJ2-7	TRBD2	TRBV7-6	15	CASKSAGGLAYEQYF	TGTGCCAGCAAGTCGGCGGGAGGTTTAGCCTACGAGCAGTACTTC
-	TRBJ2-7	TRBD2	TRBV6-6	16	CASSYSKERGDYEQYF	TGTGCCAGCAGTTACTCGAAGGAGCGGGGGGACTACGAGCAGTACTTC
-	TRBJ2-2	-	TRBV7-9	17	CASTLFSGLMNTGELFF	TGTGCCAGCACCTTATTTTCGGGACTTATGAACACCGGGGAGCTGTTTTTT
-	TRBJ1-6	TRBD1	TRBV5-4	16	CASSPGVQGDSSPLHF	TGTGCCAGCAGCCCGGGCGTCCAGGGGGATAGTTCACCCCTCCACTTT
-	TRBJ1-5	TRBD1	TRBV18	14	CASSGQGMDQPQHF	TGTGCCAGCTCCGGACAGGGAATGGATCAGCCCCAGCATTTT